This T cell receptor beta chain derives from a study of glioma-infiltrating T cells after dendritic cell vaccination. Study-level background: Autologous tumor lysate-pulsed dendritic cell vaccination was given between about 2002 and 2013. Patients received three intradermal dendritic cell vaccine injections at biweekly intervals.

A remark on this clone: The antigen is not known.

General observations from the study: TCR clonality showed no direct relationship with survival.

The CDR3 has 15 amino acids. Losses at the gene ends were 4 bases for V and 6 bases for J; bases not matched to a gene: 7. Germline lookup yields CDR1 SGHRS and CDR2 YFSETQ. The primer mix had 60 V beta and 13 J beta primers. Sequencing used immunoSEQ multiplex PCR; TCRdb keeps in-frame clones, though not all of them. The data hold around 60,000 clones, with approximately 89% observed a single time. Time point denoted: after dendritic cell vaccination, including at tumor progression/relapse. Source: blood, taken after dendritic cell vaccination. The receptor's source is a human donor with glioblastoma. The chain joins TRBV5-1 to TRBJ2-1; 10 positions match TRBD2. CDR3 loop: CASSPRTSGVNEQFF. CDR3 DNA sequence: TGCGCCAGCAGCCCGCGGACTAGCGGAGTCAATGAGCAGTTCTTC.